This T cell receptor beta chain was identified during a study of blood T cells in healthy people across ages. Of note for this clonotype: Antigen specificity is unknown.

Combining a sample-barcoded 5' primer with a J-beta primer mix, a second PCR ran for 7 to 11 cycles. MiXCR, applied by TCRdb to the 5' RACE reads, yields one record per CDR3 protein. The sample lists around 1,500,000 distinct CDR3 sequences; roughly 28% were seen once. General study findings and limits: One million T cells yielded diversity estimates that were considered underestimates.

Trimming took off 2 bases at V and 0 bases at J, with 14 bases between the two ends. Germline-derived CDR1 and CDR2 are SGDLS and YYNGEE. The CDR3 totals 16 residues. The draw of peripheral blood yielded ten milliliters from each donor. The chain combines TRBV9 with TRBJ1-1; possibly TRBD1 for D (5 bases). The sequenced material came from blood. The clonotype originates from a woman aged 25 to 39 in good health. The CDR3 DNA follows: TGTGCCAGCAGCGTGGGACCGAAGCTAATGAACACTGAAGCTTTCTTT. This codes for CASSVGPKLMNTEAFF. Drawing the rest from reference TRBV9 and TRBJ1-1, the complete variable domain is DSGVTQTPKHLITATGQRVTLRCSPRSGDLSVYWYQQSLDQGLQFLIQYYNGEERAKGNILERFSAQQFPDLHSELNLSSLELGDSALYFCASSVGPKLMNTEAFFGQGTRLTVV.